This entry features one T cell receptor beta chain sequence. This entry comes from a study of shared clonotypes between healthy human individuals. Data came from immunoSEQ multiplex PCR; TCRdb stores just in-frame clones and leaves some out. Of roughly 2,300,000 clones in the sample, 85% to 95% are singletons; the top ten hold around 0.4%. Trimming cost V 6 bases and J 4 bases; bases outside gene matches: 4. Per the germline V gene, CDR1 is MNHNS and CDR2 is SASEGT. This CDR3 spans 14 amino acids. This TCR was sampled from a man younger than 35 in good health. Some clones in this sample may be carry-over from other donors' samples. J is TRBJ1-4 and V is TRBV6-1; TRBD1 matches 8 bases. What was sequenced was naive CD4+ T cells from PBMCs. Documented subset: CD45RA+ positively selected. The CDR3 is CASRWDRINEKLFF. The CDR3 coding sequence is TGTGCCAGCAGATGGGACAGGATTAATGAAAAACTGTTTTTT.